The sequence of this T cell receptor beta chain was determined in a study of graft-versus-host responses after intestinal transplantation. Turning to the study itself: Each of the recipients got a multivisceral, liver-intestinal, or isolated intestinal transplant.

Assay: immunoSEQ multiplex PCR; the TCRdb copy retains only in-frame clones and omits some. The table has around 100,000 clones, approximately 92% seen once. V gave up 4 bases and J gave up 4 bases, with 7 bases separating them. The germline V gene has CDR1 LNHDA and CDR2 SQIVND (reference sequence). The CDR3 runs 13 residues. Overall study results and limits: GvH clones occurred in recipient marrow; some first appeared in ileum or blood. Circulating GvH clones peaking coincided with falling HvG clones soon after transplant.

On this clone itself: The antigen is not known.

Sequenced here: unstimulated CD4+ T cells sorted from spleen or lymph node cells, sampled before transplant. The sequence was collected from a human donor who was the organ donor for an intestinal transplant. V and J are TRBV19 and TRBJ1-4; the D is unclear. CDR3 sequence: CASSNNFNEKLFF. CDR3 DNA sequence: TGTGCCAGTAGTAACAACTTTAATGAAAAACTGTTTTTT.